This TCR beta chain originates from a study of blood T cell repertoires in COVID-19. Overall study: The United States, Italy and Spain were the sources of the acute and convalescent COVID-19 samples. T cells, B-cell-depleted T cells, or PBMCs supplied cDNA or gDNA.

Method: immunoSEQ multiplex PCR; TCRdb's copy keeps in-frame clones and lacks some. This sample has roughly 290,000 clones; approximately 83% occur once, and the top ten carry 15% to 19%. Germline values: CDR1 KGHSH, CDR2 LQKENI. The V end was cut by 4 bases, the J end by 7 bases, with 11 bases between. The CDR3 spans 13 residues. Patients in Seattle were enrolled during active infection, then followed longitudinally. The clonotype originates from a person aged 65 to 79 with COVID-19, enrolled during active disease. The sequenced sample was peripheral blood. V usage is TRBV18 and J usage is TRBJ1-5; maybe TRBD1 (6 bases). The CDR3 nucleotides read TGTGCCAGCTCACGGACAGACCTCCAGCCCCAGCATTTT. It specifies CASSRTDLQPQHF.